The 19 T cell receptor beta chains below all came from one sample that was sequenced in a study of glioma-infiltrating T cells. Amplification of TCR alpha and beta CDR3 regions from RNA used iRepertoire nested multiplex PCR. TCRdb recomputed calls from the multiplex PCR reads with MiXCR, one row per CDR3 protein. The table has under 200,000 distinct CDR3 sequences, roughly two fifths seen once. The material sequenced was glioma tissue, nonneoplastic brain tissue, or PBMCs (not recorded which). The receptors stem from a human donor with low-grade glioma or glioblastoma, undergoing nonglioma brain surgery, or in good health (not recorded which).

V gene TRBV12-5 combines with J gene TRBJ2-1; D remains unclear. This CDR3 is 17 amino acids long. CDR1 and CDR2 from the germline V gene are LGHNT and FRNRAP. V was trimmed by 3 bases and J by 0 bases, leaving 15 bases between them. For the CDR3, the DNA is TGTGCTAGTGGTTTCGCGCTAGGGATTGGCTCCTACAATGAGCAGTTCTTC. This translates into CASGFALGIGSYNEQFF.

The rearrangement uses TRBV7-2 and TRBJ2-4; D might be TRBD1 (5 bases). V was shortened by 4 bases and J by 0 bases, with 16 bases between the two germline ends. Germline assignment: CDR1 SGHTA and CDR2 FQGNSA. The CDR3 runs to 17 residues. DNA of the CDR3: TGTGCCAGCAGCTCCGGTAGGGGCATCGTAGCCAAAAACATTCAGTACTTC. Its protein product is CASSSGRGIVAKNIQYF.

Comments on this clonotype: A much larger clone differs by one base, so this may be a read error. The chain joins TRBV2 to TRBJ2-1; D not certain. The CDR3 contains 14 residues. Germline assignment: CDR1 SNHLY and CDR2 FYNNEI. The CDR3 loop reads CDSSELSPTPQCLF. CDR3 DNA: TGTGACAGCAGTGAGCTTTCCCCAACCCCCCAGTGCCTCTTC.

A word on this clonotype: With a much larger clone just one base away, this may be a read error. V gene TRBV7-2 combines with J gene TRBJ1-1; no reliable D call. The CDR3 covers 12 residues. CDR1 is SGHTA, CDR2 FQGNSA, per germline. CDR3 sequence (DNA): TGTGCCAGCAGCTTTTTGAACAATGAAGCTTTCTTT. This sequence encodes CASSFLNNEAFF.

In this sample, this clonotype turned up many times. The chain combines TRBV4-1 with TRBJ1-1; D is unclear. This CDR3 spans 13 amino acids. Germline V gene lookup returns CDR1 MGHRA and CDR2 YSYEKL. Trimming took 0 bases from V and 3 from J, leaving 5 bases between them. The CDR3 DNA is TGCGCCAGCAGCCAAGATCAGTACACTGAAGCTTTCTTT. Its protein is CASSQDQYTEAFF.

The chain carries TRBV2 and TRBJ1-5; 10 nucleotides match TRBD1. Unmatched junction bases numbered 5, after V lost 5 bases and J lost 4 bases. The length of the CDR3 is 15 residues. Germline CDR1 SNHLY, CDR2 FYNNEI. CDR3 nucleotide sequence: TGTGCCAGCAGTCGACAGGGGGCAGGGAATCAGCCCCAGCATTTT. Encoded protein: CASSRQGAGNQPQHF.

The sample holds many counts of this clonotype. The chain uses TRBV28 and TRBJ2-7; TRBD2 is a possible D gene (5 bases). This CDR3 has 15 residues. Trimming removed 8 bases at V and 2 bases at J, with 19 bases between. Germline assignment: CDR1 MDHEN and CDR2 SYDVKM. The CDR3, as DNA: TGTGCCAGCGAGGGAGAGCGGCCCAAGGCCTACGAGCAGTACTTC. Residues: CASEGERPKAYEQYF.

This clonotype was counted at least ten times. The rearrangement joins TRBV28 to TRBJ1-5; weak D call: TRBD1 (5 bases). The CDR3 is 15 residues long. The V end was cut by 4 bases, the J end by 6 bases, with 16 bases between. Looked up from germline, CDR1 is MDHEN and CDR2 is SYDVKM. The CDR3 DNA is TGTGCCAGCAGTTCCCGGGTGGGGCTGGGTCAGCCCCAGCATTTT. As protein: CASSSRVGLGQPQHF.

This clonotype was found many times. The CDR3 loop reads CASSLSSGNTIYF. The CDR3 DNA sequence: TGTGCCAGCAGTTTGAGCTCTGGAAACACCATATATTTT. J is TRBJ1-3 and V is TRBV28; D ambiguous. V lost 3 bases and J 0 bases, leaving 3 bases between the germline ends. The germline gives CDR1 MDHEN, CDR2 SYDVKM. The CDR3 totals 13 residues.

This clonotype was picked up many times. The chain uses TRBV28 and TRBJ2-1; 10 bases map to TRBD2. With 5 bases clipped from V and 5 bases from J, the junction kept 3 bases outside the gene matches. Germline lookup yields CDR1 MDHEN and CDR2 SYDVKM. CDR3 length: 14 residues. The CDR3 nucleotides read TGTGCCAGCAGTCCCAGCGGGAGGGACAATGAGCAGTTCTTC. Its protein product is CASSPSGRDNEQFF.

This clonotype was observed many times. As DNA, the CDR3 is TGCAGTGCTGGGACAGGGCTCCAACCTGACTATGGCTACACCTTC. Translated, it gives CSAGTGLQPDYGYTF. The V gene is TRBV20-1, the J gene TRBJ1-2; 9 positions match TRBD1. In germline, CDR1 is DFQATT, CDR2 SNEGSKA (reference sequence). The length of the CDR3 is 15 residues. Trimming removed 5 bases from V and 3 bases from J; junction bases left unmatched: 10.

J is TRBJ2-5 and V is TRBV28; D unclear. In germline, CDR1 is MDHEN, CDR2 SYDVKM. The V end lost 2 bases, the J end lost 0 bases, and 10 bases lay between the germline ends. The CDR3 sequence is 15 residues long. The DNA of the CDR3 is TGTGCCAGCAGTTTAGCGAGCCTGTACCAAGAGACCCAGTACTTC. Protein sequence: CASSLASLYQETQYF.

Turning to this clonotype: At one boundary the junction diverges from the germline segment, which might be a read error. The chain employs TRBV12-3 or TRBV12-4 and TRBJ2-5; D gene unclear. The CDR3 length is 13 residues. The CDR3: CASNNNYQDTQYF. The CDR3 DNA reads as TGTGCCAGCAACAACAACTACCAAGACACCCAGTACTTC.

This clonotype was counted ten times or more. The J gene is TRBJ2-5, the V gene TRBV24-1; 7 bases map to TRBD1. After removal of 7 bases from V and 0 bases from J, the junction contained 4 bases not matched to a gene. The CDR3 is 14 amino acids. CDR1 is KGHDR, CDR2 SFDVKD, per germline. The CDR3 spells CATSPGGYQETQYF. CDR3 DNA sequence: TGTGCCACCAGCCCAGGGGGATACCAAGAGACCCAGTACTTC.

This chain uses TRBV7-8 with TRBJ2-7, with D maybe TRBD2 (6 bases). The CDR3 is 14 residues long. The germline CDR1 and CDR2 sequences are SGHVS and FQNEAQ. V was cut by 3 bases and J by 4 bases, with 13 bases left in between. Written as DNA, the CDR3 is TGTGCCAGCAGCTTTGGCGGGGAGTGGTACGAGCAGTACTTC. This gives the protein CASSFGGEWYEQYF.

This clonotype showed up just a few times. The chain joins TRBV5-1 to TRBJ2-1; D is unclear. The CDR3 is 14 amino acids. Germline CDR1 is SGHRS and CDR2 is YFSETQ. V lost 0 bases to trimming and J lost 3 bases, with 7 bases between them. The CDR3 DNA is TGCGCCAGCAGCTTGGACTACAACTACAATGAGCAGTTCTTC. This encodes CASSLDYNYNEQFF.

This clonotype was counted at least ten times. This chain connects TRBV6-1 to TRBJ2-2; D may be TRBD2 (6 bases). CDR3 length: 16 residues. V lost 6 bases and J lost 1, with 15 bases in between. The germline gives CDR1 MNHNS, CDR2 SASEGT. Here the CDR3 DNA reads TGTGCCAGCAGCCCGGGATGGCGGGAGAACACCGGGGAGCTGTTTTTT. As protein: CASSPGWRENTGELFF.

The CDR3 sequence is CASSTGQGTGYGYTF. CDR3 bases: TGTGCCAGTAGTACCGGACAGGGGACCGGTTATGGCTACACCTTC. This rearrangement joins TRBV19 to TRBJ1-2; 9 bases fit TRBD1. Unmatched junction bases numbered 8, after V lost 4 bases and J lost 5 bases. Germline V gives CDR1 LNHDA, CDR2 SQIVND (reference sequence). This CDR3 region has 15 residues. Using reference TRBV19 and TRBJ1-2 for the parts outside the CDR3, the full variable domain is DGGITQSPKYLFRKEGQNVTLSCEQNLNHDAMYWYRQDPGQGLRLIYYSQIVNDFQKGDIAEGYSVSREKKESFPLTVTSAQKNPTAFYLCASSTGQGTGYGYTFGSGTRLTVV.

This clonotype was recorded a few times. J is TRBJ1-1 and V is TRBV5-1; possible D gene TRBD1, 5 bases. This CDR3 has 15 amino acids. V was trimmed by 1 base and J by 2 bases, leaving 12 bases between them. Germline CDR1 SGHRS, CDR2 YFSETQ. The CDR3 nucleotides read TGCGCCAGCAGCTTGACTACTCAGGGTAACACTGAAGCTTTCTTT. Amino acids: CASSLTTQGNTEAFF.